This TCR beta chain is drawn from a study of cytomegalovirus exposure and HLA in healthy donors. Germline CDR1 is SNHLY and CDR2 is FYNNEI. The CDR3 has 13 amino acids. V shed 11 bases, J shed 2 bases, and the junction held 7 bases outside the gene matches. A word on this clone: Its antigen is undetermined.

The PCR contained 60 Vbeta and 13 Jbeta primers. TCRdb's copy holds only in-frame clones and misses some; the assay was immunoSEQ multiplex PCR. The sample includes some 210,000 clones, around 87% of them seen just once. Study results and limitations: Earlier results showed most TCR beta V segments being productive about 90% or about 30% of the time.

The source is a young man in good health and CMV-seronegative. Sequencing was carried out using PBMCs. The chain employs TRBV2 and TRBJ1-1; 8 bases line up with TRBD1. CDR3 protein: CAGTGQVNTEAFF. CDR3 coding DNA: TGTGCCGGGACAGGCCAAGTTAACACTGAAGCTTTCTTT.